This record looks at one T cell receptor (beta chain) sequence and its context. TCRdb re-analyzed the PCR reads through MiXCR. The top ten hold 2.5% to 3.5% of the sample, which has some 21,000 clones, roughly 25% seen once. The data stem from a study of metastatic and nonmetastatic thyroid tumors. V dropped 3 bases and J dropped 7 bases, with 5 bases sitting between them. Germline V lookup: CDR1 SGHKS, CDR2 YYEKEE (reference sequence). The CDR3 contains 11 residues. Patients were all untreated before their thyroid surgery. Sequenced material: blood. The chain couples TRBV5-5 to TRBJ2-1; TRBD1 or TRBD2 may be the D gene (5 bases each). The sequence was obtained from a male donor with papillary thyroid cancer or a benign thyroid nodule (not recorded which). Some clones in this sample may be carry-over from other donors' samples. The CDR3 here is CASSWGNEQFF. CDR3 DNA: TGTGCCAGCAGCTGGGGGAATGAGCAGTTCTTC.